The clone carrying this TCR beta chain was observed a single time. V was clipped by 0 bases and J by 5 bases, with 6 bases between them. This CDR3 contains 13 residues. Per germline, CDR1 SGHDT and CDR2 YYEEEE. This sample is drawn from a study of blood T cell repertoires in COVID-19. Seattle participants joined during active infection and were tracked over time. TCRdb keeps only in-frame clones here, not all; method: immunoSEQ multiplex PCR. The repertoire holds 350,000 to 400,000 clones, with roughly 90% as singletons. V gene TRBV5-6 combines with J gene TRBJ1-5, with a tentative D call TRBD1 (5 bases). The TCR was taken from a woman under 40 with COVID-19, enrolled during active disease. The source material was peripheral blood. The CDR3 region has the DNA TGTGCCAGCAGCTTGGGGGGCTATCAGCCCCAGCATTTT. As protein: CASSLGGYQPQHF.